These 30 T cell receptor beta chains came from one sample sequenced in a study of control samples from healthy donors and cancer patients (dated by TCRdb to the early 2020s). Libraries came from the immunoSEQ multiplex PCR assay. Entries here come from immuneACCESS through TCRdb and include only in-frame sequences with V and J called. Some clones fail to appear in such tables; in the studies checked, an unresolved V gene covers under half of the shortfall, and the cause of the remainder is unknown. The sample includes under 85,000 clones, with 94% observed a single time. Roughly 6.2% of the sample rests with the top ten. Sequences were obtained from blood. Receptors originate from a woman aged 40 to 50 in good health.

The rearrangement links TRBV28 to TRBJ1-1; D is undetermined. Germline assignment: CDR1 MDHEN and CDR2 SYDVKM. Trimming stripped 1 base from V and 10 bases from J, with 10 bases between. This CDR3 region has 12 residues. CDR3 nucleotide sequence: TGTGCCAGCAGTTTATCCGGAAGTGCAGCTTTCTTT. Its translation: CASSLSGSAAFF.

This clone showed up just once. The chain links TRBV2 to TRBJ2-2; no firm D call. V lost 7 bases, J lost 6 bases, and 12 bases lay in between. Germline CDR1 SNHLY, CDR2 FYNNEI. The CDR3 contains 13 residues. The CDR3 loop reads CASTQNNAGELFF. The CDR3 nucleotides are TGTGCCAGCACGCAGAACAACGCCGGGGAGCTGTTTTTT.

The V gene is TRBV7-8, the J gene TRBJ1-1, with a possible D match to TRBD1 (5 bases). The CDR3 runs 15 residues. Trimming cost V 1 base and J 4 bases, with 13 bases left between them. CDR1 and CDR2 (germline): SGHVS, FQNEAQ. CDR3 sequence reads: CASSLGAGWITEAFF. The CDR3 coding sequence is TGTGCCAGCAGCTTAGGGGCAGGGTGGATCACTGAAGCTTTCTTT.

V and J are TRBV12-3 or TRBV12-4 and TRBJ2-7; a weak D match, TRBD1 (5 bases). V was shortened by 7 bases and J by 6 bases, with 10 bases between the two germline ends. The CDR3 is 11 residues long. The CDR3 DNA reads TGTGCCAGCACCCTAAGGGGCGAGCAGTACTTC. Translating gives CASTLRGEQYF.

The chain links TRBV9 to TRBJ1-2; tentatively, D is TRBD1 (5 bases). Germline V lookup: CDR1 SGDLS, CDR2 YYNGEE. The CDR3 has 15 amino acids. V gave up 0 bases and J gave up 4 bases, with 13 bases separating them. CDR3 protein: CASSVGDGASYGYTF. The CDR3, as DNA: TGTGCCAGCAGCGTAGGAGATGGGGCTTCCTATGGCTACACCTTC.

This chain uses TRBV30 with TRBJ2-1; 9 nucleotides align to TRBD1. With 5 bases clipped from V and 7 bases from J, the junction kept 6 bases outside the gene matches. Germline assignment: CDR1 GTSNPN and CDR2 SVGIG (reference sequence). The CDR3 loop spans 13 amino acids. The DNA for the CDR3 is TGTGCCTGGGCCTTCGGACAGGGGAATGAGCAGTTCTTC. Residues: CAWAFGQGNEQFF.

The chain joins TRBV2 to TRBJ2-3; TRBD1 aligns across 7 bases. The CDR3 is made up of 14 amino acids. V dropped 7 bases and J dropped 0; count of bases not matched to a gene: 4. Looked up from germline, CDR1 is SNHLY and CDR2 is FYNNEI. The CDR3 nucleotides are TGTGCCAGCAATGAGGGGGCTAGCACAGATACGCAGTATTTT. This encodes CASNEGASTDTQYF. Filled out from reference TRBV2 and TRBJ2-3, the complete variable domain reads EPEVTQTPSHQVTQMGQEVILRCVPISNHLYFYWYRQILGQKVEFLVSFYNNEISEKSEIFDDQFSVERPDGSNFTLKIRSTKLEDSAMYFCASNEGASTDTQYFGPGTRLTVL.

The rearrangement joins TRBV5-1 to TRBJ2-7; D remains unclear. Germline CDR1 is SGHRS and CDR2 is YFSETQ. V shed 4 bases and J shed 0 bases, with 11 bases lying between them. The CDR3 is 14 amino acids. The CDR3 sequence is CASSPPWSSYEQYF. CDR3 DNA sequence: TGCGCCAGCAGCCCTCCCTGGAGCTCCTACGAGCAGTACTTC. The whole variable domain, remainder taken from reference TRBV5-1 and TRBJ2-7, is KAGVTQTPRYLIKTRGQQVTLSCSPISGHRSVSWYQQTPGQGLQFLFEYFSETQRNKGNFPGRFSGRQFSNSRSEMNVSTLELGDSALYLCASSPPWSSYEQYFGPGTRLTVT.

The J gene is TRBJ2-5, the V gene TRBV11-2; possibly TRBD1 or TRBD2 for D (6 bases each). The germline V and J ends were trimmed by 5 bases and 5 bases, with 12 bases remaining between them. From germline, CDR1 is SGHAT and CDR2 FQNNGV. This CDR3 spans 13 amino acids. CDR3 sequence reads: CASSRPGGETQYF. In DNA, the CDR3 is TGTGCCAGCAGCCGTCCCGGGGGCGAGACCCAGTACTTC.

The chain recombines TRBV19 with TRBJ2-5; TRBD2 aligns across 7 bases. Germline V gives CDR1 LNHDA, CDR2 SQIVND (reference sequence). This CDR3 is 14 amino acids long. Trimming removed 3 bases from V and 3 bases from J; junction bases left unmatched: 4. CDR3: CASSIGGGKETQYF. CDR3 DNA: TGTGCCAGTAGTATCGGCGGGGGAAAAGAGACCCAGTACTTC.

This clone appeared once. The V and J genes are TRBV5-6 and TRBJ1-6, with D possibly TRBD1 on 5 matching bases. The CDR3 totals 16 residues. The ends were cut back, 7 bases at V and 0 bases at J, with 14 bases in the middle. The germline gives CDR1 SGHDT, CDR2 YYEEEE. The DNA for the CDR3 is TGTGCCAGCGAGGGAGCGGGGGGCTCCTATAATTCACCCCTCCACTTT. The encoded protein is CASEGAGGSYNSPLHF.

The CDR3 DNA sequence: TGTGCCAGCAGTGAGAGCAGCGGGGGCCCAGATACGCAGTATTTT. The encoded protein is CASSESSGGPDTQYF. The chain uses TRBV6-1 and TRBJ2-3, with 8 bases that match TRBD2. Germline-derived CDR1 and CDR2 are MNHNS and SASEGT. V lost 3 bases to trimming and J lost 4 bases; unmatched junction nucleotides: 6. The CDR3 sequence is 15 residues long.

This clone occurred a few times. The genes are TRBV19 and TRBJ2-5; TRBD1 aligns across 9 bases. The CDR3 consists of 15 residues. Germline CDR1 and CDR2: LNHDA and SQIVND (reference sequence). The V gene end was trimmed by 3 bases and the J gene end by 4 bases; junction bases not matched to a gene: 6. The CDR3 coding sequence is TGTGCCAGTAGTATGACAGGGGGTACATCAGAGACCCAGTACTTC. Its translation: CASSMTGGTSETQYF.

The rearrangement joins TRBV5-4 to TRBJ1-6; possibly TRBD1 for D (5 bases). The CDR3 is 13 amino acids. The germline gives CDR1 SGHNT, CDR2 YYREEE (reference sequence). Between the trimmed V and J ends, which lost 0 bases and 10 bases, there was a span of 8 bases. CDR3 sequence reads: CASSLEQASPLHF. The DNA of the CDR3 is TGTGCCAGCAGCTTGGAACAGGCCTCACCCCTCCACTTT.

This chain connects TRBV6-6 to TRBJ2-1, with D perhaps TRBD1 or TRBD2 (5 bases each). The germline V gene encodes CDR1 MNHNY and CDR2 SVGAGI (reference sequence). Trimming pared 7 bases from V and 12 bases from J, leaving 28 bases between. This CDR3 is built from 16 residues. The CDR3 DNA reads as TGTGCCAGCACTGCTTACATCGGGACGGTTTACACTGGGCAGTTCTTC. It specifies CASTAYIGTVYTGQFF.

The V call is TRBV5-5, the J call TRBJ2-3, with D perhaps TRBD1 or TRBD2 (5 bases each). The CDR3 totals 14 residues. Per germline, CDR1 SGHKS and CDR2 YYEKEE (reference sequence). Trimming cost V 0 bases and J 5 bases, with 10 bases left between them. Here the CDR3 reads CASSLDGAGDTQYF. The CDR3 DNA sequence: TGTGCCAGCAGCTTGGATGGGGCGGGAGATACGCAGTATTTT.

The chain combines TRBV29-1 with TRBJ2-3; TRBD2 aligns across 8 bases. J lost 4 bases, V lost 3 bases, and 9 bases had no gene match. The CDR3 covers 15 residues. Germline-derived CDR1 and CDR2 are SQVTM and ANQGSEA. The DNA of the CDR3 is TGCAGCGTTGACACGACTAGCGTAGTCCCAGATACGCAGTATTTT. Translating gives CSVDTTSVVPDTQYF.

The CDR3 coding sequence is TGTGCCAGCAGCTTCTCGGTAAATAGGGACAGTAAAAAAAACATTCAGTACTTC. Translation: CASSFSVNRDSKKNIQYF. The V call is TRBV5-5, the J call TRBJ2-4, with 7 bases aligning to TRBD1. CDR3 size: 18 residues. From germline, CDR1 is SGHKS and CDR2 YYEKEE (reference sequence). J was trimmed by 4 bases and V by 2 bases; bases with no gene match: 15.

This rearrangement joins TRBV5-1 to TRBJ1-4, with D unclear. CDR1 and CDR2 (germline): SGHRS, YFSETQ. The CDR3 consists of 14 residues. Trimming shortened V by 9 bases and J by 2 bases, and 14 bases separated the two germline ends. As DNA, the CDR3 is TGCGCCAACCCCCCGGGTAGGACTAATGAAAAACTGTTTTTT. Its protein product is CANPPGRTNEKLFF.

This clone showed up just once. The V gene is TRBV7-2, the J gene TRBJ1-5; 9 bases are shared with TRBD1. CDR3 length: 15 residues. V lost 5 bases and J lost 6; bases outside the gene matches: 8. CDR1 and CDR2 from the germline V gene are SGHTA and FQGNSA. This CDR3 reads CASSPGQGYSQPQHF. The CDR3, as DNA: TGTGCCAGCAGCCCGGGACAGGGCTATAGTCAGCCCCAGCATTTT. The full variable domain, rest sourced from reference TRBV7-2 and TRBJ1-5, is GAGVSQSPSNKVTEKGKDVELRCDPISGHTALYWYRQSLGQGLEFLIYFQGNSAPDKSGLPSDRFSAERTGGSVSTLTIQRTQQEDSAVYLCASSPGQGYSQPQHFGDGTRLSIL.

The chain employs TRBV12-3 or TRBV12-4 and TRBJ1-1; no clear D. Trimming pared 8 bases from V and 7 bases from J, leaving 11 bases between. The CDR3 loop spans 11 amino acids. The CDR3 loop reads CASALVNEAFF. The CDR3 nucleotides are TGTGCCAGCGCCTTGGTGAATGAAGCTTTCTTT.

Written as DNA, the CDR3 is TGTGCCAGCACCCCCGGTGGGTCACCCCTCCACTTT. As protein: CASTPGGSPLHF. V and J are TRBV6-5 and TRBJ1-6; D call uncertain. V lost 7 bases to trimming and J lost 10 bases, with 11 bases between them. From germline, CDR1 is MNHEY and CDR2 SVGAGI. The CDR3 is 12 amino acids.

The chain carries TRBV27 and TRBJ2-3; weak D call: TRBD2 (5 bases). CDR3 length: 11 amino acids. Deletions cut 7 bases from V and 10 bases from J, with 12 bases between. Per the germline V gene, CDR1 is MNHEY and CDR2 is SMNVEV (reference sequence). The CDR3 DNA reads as TGTGCCAGCACTCTAGAGGGTGCGCAGTATTTT. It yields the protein CASTLEGAQYF.

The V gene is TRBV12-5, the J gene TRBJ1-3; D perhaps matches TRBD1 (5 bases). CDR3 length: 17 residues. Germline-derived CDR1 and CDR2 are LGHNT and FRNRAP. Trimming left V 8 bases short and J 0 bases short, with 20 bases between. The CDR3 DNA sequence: TGTGCTAGTAGCCCCGGGACCCCAATCGACTCTGGAAACACCATATATTTT. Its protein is CASSPGTPIDSGNTIYF. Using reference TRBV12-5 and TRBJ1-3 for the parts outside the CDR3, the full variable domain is DARVTQTPRHKVTEMGQEVTMRCQPILGHNTVFWYRQTMMQGLELLAYFRNRAPLDDSGMPKDRFSAEMPDATLATLKIQPSEPRDSAVYFCASSPGTPIDSGNTIYFGEGSWLTVV.

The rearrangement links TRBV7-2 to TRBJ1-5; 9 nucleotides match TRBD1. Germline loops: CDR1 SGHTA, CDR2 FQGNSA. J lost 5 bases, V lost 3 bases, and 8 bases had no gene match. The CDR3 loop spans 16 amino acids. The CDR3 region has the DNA TGTGCCAGCAGCTTCTCCACAGGGGGCAGCCATCAGCCCCAGCATTTT. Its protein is CASSFSTGGSHQPQHF.

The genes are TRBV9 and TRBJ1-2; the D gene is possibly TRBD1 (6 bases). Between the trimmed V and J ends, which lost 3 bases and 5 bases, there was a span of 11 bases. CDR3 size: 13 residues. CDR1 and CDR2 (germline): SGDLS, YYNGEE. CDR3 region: CASSGGTTYGYTF. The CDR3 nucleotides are TGTGCCAGCAGCGGCGGGACAACTTATGGCTACACCTTC.

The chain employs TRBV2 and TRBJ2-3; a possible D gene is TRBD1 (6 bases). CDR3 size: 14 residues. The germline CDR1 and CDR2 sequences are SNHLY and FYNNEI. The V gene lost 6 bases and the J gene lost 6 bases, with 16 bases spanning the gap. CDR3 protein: CASRTPNRADTQYF. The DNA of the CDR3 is TGTGCCAGCAGGACACCTAACAGGGCGGATACGCAGTATTTT.

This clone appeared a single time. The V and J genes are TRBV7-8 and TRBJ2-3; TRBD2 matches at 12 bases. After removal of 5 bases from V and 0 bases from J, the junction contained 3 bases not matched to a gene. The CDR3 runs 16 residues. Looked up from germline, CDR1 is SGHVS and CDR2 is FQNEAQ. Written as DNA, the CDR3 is TGTGCCAGCAGCAGAGGGACTAGCGGGAGCACAGATACGCAGTATTTT. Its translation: CASSRGTSGSTDTQYF.

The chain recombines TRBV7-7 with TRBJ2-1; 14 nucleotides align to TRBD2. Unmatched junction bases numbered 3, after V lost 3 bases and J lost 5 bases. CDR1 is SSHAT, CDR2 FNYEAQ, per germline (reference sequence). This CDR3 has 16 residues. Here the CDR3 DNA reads TGTGCCAGCAGCTTGACTAGCGGGAGGGTTAACAATGAGCAGTTCTTC. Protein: CASSLTSGRVNNEQFF. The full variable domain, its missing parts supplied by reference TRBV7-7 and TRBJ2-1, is GAGVSQSPRYKVTKRGQDVTLRCDPISSHATLYWYQQALGQGPEFLTYFNYEAQPDKSGLPSDRFSAERPEGSISTLTIQRTEQRDSAMYRCASSLTSGRVNNEQFFGPGTRLTVL.

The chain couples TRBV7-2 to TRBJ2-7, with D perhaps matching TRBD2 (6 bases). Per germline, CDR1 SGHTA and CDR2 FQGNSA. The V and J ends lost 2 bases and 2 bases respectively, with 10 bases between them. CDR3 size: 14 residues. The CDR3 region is CASSLSRETYEQYF. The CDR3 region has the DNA TGTGCCAGCAGCTTAAGCCGGGAGACCTACGAGCAGTACTTC.